This T cell receptor beta chain was captured in a study of identical twins. This clonotype was counted at least ten times. TCRdb passed the 5' RACE reads through MiXCR, listing each CDR3 protein once. This table has around 570,000 distinct CDR3 sequences, around 9.6% appearing once. V gave up 6 bases and J gave up 8 bases; unmatched junction bases: 14. The CDR3 contains 16 residues. This same sample was also taken into another study, of yellow fever vaccine responses in identical twins.

The TCR sequence derives from a young woman in good health. Sample: PBMCs. The gene calls are TRBV12-3 or TRBV12-4 and TRBJ2-1; 9 bases are a match to TRBD2. The CDR3 coding sequence is TGTGCCAGCAGGCCGATTCTAGCGGGGTCTGCCCATGAGCAGTTCTTC. It specifies CASRPILAGSAHEQFF.